This is a list of T cell receptor beta chains from one sample in a study of monozygotic twins with inflammatory bowel disease. After re-calling the 5' RACE reads, TCRdb lists one entry per CDR3 protein, DNA absent. The sample data list 440,000 or so distinct CDR3 sequences. The source material was blood. These receptors all come from a human donor with ulcerative colitis or Crohn's disease, or a healthy co-twin of an affected twin (not recorded which). Both conserved end residues are part of each CDR3.

V gene	J gene	CDR3 protein
TRBV10-3	TRBJ2-7	CAISEATSGSYEQYF
TRBV7-2	TRBJ2-7	CASSSGTSGPYEQYF
TRBV5-1	TRBJ2-1	CASSWEGTSSNEQFF
TRBV12-3/TRBV12-4	TRBJ2-7	CASRVGTDSYEQYF
TRBV5-1	TRBJ2-1	CASSLAGRYNEQFF
TRBV7-3	TRBJ1-1	CASSFDSGSTEAFF
TRBV5-1	TRBJ2-7	CASSLGQELAEQYF
TRBV7-2	TRBJ2-5	CASSSWPAGGETQYF
TRBV5-1	TRBJ2-2	CASSSMSTGELFF
TRBV2	TRBJ2-3	CASGRQGQGTDTQYF
TRBV19	TRBJ2-3	CASSSGRVYDTQYF
TRBV5-1	TRBJ1-1	CASSPTPLGENTEAFF
TRBV21-1	TRBJ2-1	CASSRTGTGGTNEQFF
TRBV10-3	TRBJ1-1	CAIRMRAVDTEAFF
TRBV7-6	TRBJ2-1	CASSPHPSYNEQFF
TRBV24-1	TRBJ2-7	CATSDYPGQRNYEQYF
TRBV28	TRBJ1-4	CASERPGQTNEKLFF
TRBV19	TRBJ2-3	CASSKRLAGSTDTQYF
TRBV28	TRBJ1-1	CATQGWTEAFF
TRBV7-2	TRBJ2-3	CASSLMAGGRTDTQYF
TRBV7-9	TRBJ2-5	CASSLGPGPRSETQYF
TRBV27	TRBJ1-2	CVYSSNQDNYGYTF
TRBV7-9	TRBJ2-2	CASSLQGSHTGELFF
TRBV12-3/TRBV12-4	TRBJ1-1	CASRPPGQGPTEAFF
TRBV6-1	TRBJ1-4	CASSGGPATNEKLFF
TRBV18	TRBJ1-1	CASSPSTGDPEAFF
TRBV19	TRBJ2-1	CASSAGLAGVWEQFF
TRBV12-5	TRBJ2-1	CASGLVRTGATGNEQFF
TRBV20-1	TRBJ2-1	CSASPGTRRNEQFF
TRBV4-2	TRBJ1-5	CASSQHPGGGSNQPQHF
TRBV9	TRBJ1-1	CASSVGRGGNTEAFF
TRBV12-3/TRBV12-4	TRBJ1-5	CASSAGPINQPQHF
TRBV5-4	TRBJ2-3	CASSLVSGSTDTQYF
TRBV5-1	TRBJ2-2	CASSFLAPRDTGELFF
TRBV10-3	TRBJ2-7	CASRGSGGNYEQYF
TRBV5-1	TRBJ2-1	CASSLKRGPYNEQFF
TRBV7-2	TRBJ1-1	CASSPQGKRGAEAFF
TRBV4-3	TRBJ2-3	CASSQDEGRGQYF
TRBV11-2	TRBJ2-1	CASSPGWYEQFF
TRBV7-2	TRBJ1-5	CASSLDGGQPQHF
TRBV11-1	TRBJ2-5	CASSFKAGDSGSRAETQYF
TRBV24-1	TRBJ2-1	CATSDFDEQFF
TRBV15	TRBJ2-2	CATSSVGELFF
TRBV11-2	TRBJ1-6	CASRGLVGAFSPLHF
TRBV10-3	TRBJ1-1	CAISRTGTNTEAFF
TRBV12-3/TRBV12-4	TRBJ2-5	CASSPRRKQETQYF